This T cell receptor beta chain was captured by sequencing in a study of beta chain features in type 1 diabetes. Looking at the study overall: No patient-donor differences in age, gender, total cells or subset yield.

The CDR3 length is 14 residues. In germline, CDR1 is LGHNA, CDR2 YSLEER. Trimming stripped 0 bases from V and 8 bases from J, with 11 bases between. There was one heparinised blood draw per donor, averaging roughly 0.12 L. The whole isolated RNA underwent reverse transcription, so sequencing captured expressed TCRB transcripts. Clones were read by immunoSEQ multiplex PCR, and TCRdb kept only the in-frame ones, dropping some. This table holds 900,000 or so clones, roughly 15% found once. The sequencing sample was made of naive CD4+ T cells from blood. The J gene is TRBJ2-4, the V gene TRBV4-3; D is possibly TRBD2 (5 bases). The TCR originated in a woman aged 18-30 years in good health. The CDR3 nucleotides read TGCGCCAGCAGCCAAGACGCTGGGAGTTACATTCAGTACTTC. It translates to CASSQDAGSYIQYF.